This entry lists 15 T cell receptor beta chains sequenced from one sample in a study of PD-L1 blockade in urothelial cancer. The assay was immunoSEQ multiplex PCR, and TCRdb's table has in-frame clones only and misses some. Among about 88,000 clones listed, roughly 90% were seen once. Sequenced material: PBMCs, taken around atezolizumab (anti-PD-L1) treatment. These receptors all come from a man aged 55-75 years with urothelial cancer.

The rearrangement uses TRBV5-1 and TRBJ2-2, with D perhaps matching TRBD1 (6 bases). This CDR3 comprises 16 residues. V dropped 0 bases and J dropped 4 bases, with 13 bases sitting between them. From germline, CDR1 is SGHRS and CDR2 YFSETQ. In DNA, the CDR3 is TGCGCCAGCAGCTTGGAAGGGGGACAACTCACCGGGGAGCTGTTTTTT. This codes for CASSLEGGQLTGELFF.

This clone was observed a handful of times. J is TRBJ1-1 and V is TRBV11-2; 8 nucleotides line up with TRBD1. The CDR3 spans 14 residues. Germline loops: CDR1 SGHAT, CDR2 FQNNGV. V lost 5 bases, J lost 6 bases, and 8 bases stayed unmatched. The CDR3 DNA follows: TGTGCCAGCAGCCTGGACAGGGATAGCTCTGAAGCTTTCTTT. Protein sequence: CASSLDRDSSEAFF.

This chain uses TRBV6-1 with TRBJ2-3; a weak D match, TRBD2 (6 bases). V was shortened by 5 bases and J by 4 bases, with 13 bases between the two germline ends. This CDR3 spans 14 amino acids. In germline, CDR1 is MNHNS, CDR2 SASEGT. CDR3 nucleotide sequence: TGTGCCAGCAGTTCCGACTCGGGGGCAGATACGCAGTATTTT. Translation: CASSSDSGADTQYF.

V gene TRBV5-6 combines with J gene TRBJ2-7; 7 nucleotides align to TRBD1. CDR3 size: 15 residues. Losses at the gene ends were 0 bases for V and 2 bases for J; bases not matched to a gene: 5. CDR1 is SGHDT and CDR2 is YYEEEE in the germline V gene. CDR3 sequence reads: CASSLGQGITYEQYF. The CDR3 DNA sequence: TGTGCCAGCAGCTTGGGACAGGGCATAACCTACGAGCAGTACTTC.

This chain connects TRBV30 to TRBJ1-2, with D possibly matching TRBD1 (5 bases). In germline, CDR1 is GTSNPN, CDR2 SVGIG (reference sequence). The CDR3 has 14 amino acids. Trimming removed 0 bases at V and 3 bases at J, with 11 bases between. The CDR3 region has the DNA TGTGCCTGGAGTGTACCAGGGATTCACTATGGCTACACCTTC. It yields the protein CAWSVPGIHYGYTF.

The gene calls are TRBV9 and TRBJ1-5; D gene unclear. This CDR3 contains 13 residues. The V end was cut by 2 bases, the J end by 7 bases, with 10 bases between. Germline values: CDR1 SGDLS, CDR2 YYNGEE. CDR3 in amino acids: CASSVSGEQPQHF. The CDR3 region has the DNA TGTGCCAGCAGCGTTTCAGGCGAACAGCCCCAGCATTTT.

This rearrangement joins TRBV5-5 to TRBJ1-2; possibly TRBD1 for D (5 bases). Germline CDR1 reads SGHKS; CDR2 reads YYEKEE (reference sequence). The CDR3 loop spans 13 amino acids. Trimming left V 0 bases short and J 3 bases short, with 6 bases between. The CDR3 DNA is TGTGCCAGCAGCTTGGCCAGGGACTATGGCTACACCTTC. It codes for CASSLARDYGYTF. Using reference TRBV5-5 and TRBJ1-2 for the parts outside the CDR3, the full variable domain is DAGVTQSPTHLIKTRGQQVTLRCSPISGHKSVSWYQQVLGQGPQFIFQYYEKEERGRGNFPDRFSARQFPNYSSELNVNALLLGDSALYLCASSLARDYGYTFGSGTRLTVV.

The V gene is TRBV19, the J gene TRBJ1-2, with D uncertain. The germline V gene has CDR1 LNHDA and CDR2 SQIVND (reference sequence). The CDR3 sequence is 14 residues long. The ends were cut back, 4 bases at V and 2 bases at J, with 11 bases in the middle. The CDR3 DNA reads as TGTGCCAGTAGTACTCGACGGGGAAACTATGGCTACACCTTC. It yields the protein CASSTRRGNYGYTF.

CDR3 protein: CASSRSTDYQETQYF. The CDR3 region has the DNA TGCGCCAGCAGCCGATCTACCGACTATCAAGAGACCCAGTACTTC. The V call is TRBV4-3, the J call TRBJ2-5; D might be TRBD2 (5 bases). Per the germline V gene, CDR1 is LGHNA and CDR2 is YSLEER. V dropped 4 bases and J dropped 2 bases, with 14 bases sitting between them. The CDR3 has 15 amino acids.

The chain links TRBV9 to TRBJ2-3; 9 nucleotides line up with TRBD2. CDR3 length: 16 amino acids. The trim removed 0 bases at V and 4 bases at J, leaving 6 bases unmatched. The germline V gene encodes CDR1 SGDLS and CDR2 YYNGEE. The CDR3 DNA reads TGTGCCAGCAGCGTAGGTTTAGCGGGAGAATCAGATACGCAGTATTTT. Translated: CASSVGLAGESDTQYF.

DNA for the CDR3: TGTGCCAGTCATACAGGGGTTTATCCTGGAAACACCATATATTTT. This gives the protein CASHTGVYPGNTIYF. The chain couples TRBV19 to TRBJ1-3, with 7 nucleotides matching TRBD1. Germline trimming cut 8 bases from V and 2 bases from J; bases unmatched to any gene: 9. The germline CDR1 and CDR2 sequences are LNHDA and SQIVND (reference sequence). The CDR3 is 15 residues long. The full variable domain, completed using reference TRBV19 and TRBJ1-3, is DGGITQSPKYLFRKEGQNVTLSCEQNLNHDAMYWYRQDPGQGLRLIYYSQIVNDFQKGDIAEGYSVSREKKESFPLTVTSAQKNPTAFYLCASHTGVYPGNTIYFGEGSWLTVV.

V gene TRBV19 combines with J gene TRBJ1-2; 9 nucleotides match TRBD1. This CDR3 has 15 amino acids. Trimming cost V 5 bases and J 4 bases; bases outside gene matches: 8. Per germline, CDR1 LNHDA and CDR2 SQIVND (reference sequence). CDR3 nucleotide sequence: TGTGCCAGTAGTGCAACAGGGGGCCTTGTCTATGGCTACACCTTC. It encodes CASSATGGLVYGYTF.

The chain couples TRBV4-3 to TRBJ1-5, with D possibly being TRBD1 (5 bases). Trimming took off 0 bases at V and 7 bases at J, with 13 bases between the two ends. The CDR3 spans 15 residues. CDR1 LGHNA and CDR2 YSLEER come from the germline V gene. The CDR3 loop reads CASSQDRQGWQPQHF. The CDR3 bases are TGCGCCAGCAGCCAAGATCGTCAGGGCTGGCAGCCCCAGCATTTT.

V is TRBV25-1 and J is TRBJ1-4; D is ambiguous. CDR3 length equals 13 residues. Germline values: CDR1 MGHDK, CDR2 SYGVNS. V lost 1 base to trimming and J lost 8 bases, with 8 bases between them. The CDR3 region is CASSESGVEKLFF. CDR3 DNA: TGTGCCAGCAGTGAATCAGGTGTCGAAAAACTGTTTTTT.

The rearrangement links TRBV7-9 to TRBJ1-6, with TRBD1 as a possible D gene (5 bases). Germline CDR1 is SEHNR and CDR2 is FQNEAQ (reference sequence). Trimming left V 2 bases short and J 6 bases short, with 8 bases between. CDR3 length equals 14 residues. The CDR3 spells CASSLSGGNSPLHF. In DNA form, the CDR3 reads TGTGCCAGCAGCTTATCCGGGGGTAATTCACCCCTCCACTTT.